Sequencing of this T cell receptor (beta chain) was carried out in a study of T cells in Graves' hyperthyroidism and ophthalmopathy. This clonotype has ten or more counts. The antigen is not known. It was uncontrolled infection, other autoimmune disease, pregnancy or lactation that excluded patients. The PBMCs were taken from 10 ml of fresh peripheral blood. The TCR beta CDR3 regions underwent amplification using RNA transcripts as the source. The TCR CDR3 first-round RT-PCR relied on the HTBI primer set. Using its own MiXCR run on the multiplex PCR reads, TCRdb lists one record per CDR3 protein. The repertoire holds 500,000 to 650,000 distinct CDR3 sequences, with roughly 18% as singletons. Study findings and constraints: Most thyroid clonotypes expanded above 0.001 were also detected in blood.

Sequencing was carried out using blood. This receptor was obtained from a young woman with Graves' ophthalmopathy.

CDR3 loop: CASSLVQAGTQYF. The CDR3 DNA is TGTGCCAGCAGCTTAGTACAAGCGGGGACCCAGTACTTC. The chain is built from TRBV7-8 and TRBJ2-5, with D perhaps TRBD2 (6 bases). The V gene's germline CDR1 is SGHVS and CDR2 FQNEAQ. CDR3 length: 13 residues. V was clipped by 1 base and J by 7 bases, with 10 bases between them. Complete variable domain (other parts from reference TRBV7-8 and TRBJ2-5): GAGVSQSPRYKVAKRGQDVALRCDPISGHVSLFWYQQALGQGPEFLTYFQNEAQLDKSGLPSDRFFAERPEGSVSTLKIQRTQQEDSAVYLCASSLVQAGTQYFGPGTRLLVL.